This passage covers 5 T cell receptor beta chains from one sample sequenced in a study of Ad26.COV2.S vaccination and SARS-CoV-2 variants. Measured with immunoSEQ multiplex PCR; TCRdb has only the in-frame clones, and not every one. The table shows roughly 320,000 clones, with around 90% occurring only once. Treatment noted: 19 received Ad26.COV2.S at low or high dose, single or two shots; roughly five received placebo; per-sample allocation not given. On day 63 after the first injection, vaccine and placebo recipients gave samples. The specimen comprised peripheral blood, sampled in a trial of Ad26.COV2.S vaccine versus placebo. The receptors shown here come from a person aged 18 to 59 who received the Ad26.COV2.S COVID-19 vaccine or a placebo.

This clone was found once. The chain employs TRBV11-2 and TRBJ2-1; TRBD1 aligns across 11 bases. The CDR3 totals 17 residues. The junction had 11 bases not matched to a gene; V was cut back by 3 bases and J by 7 bases. Looked up from germline, CDR1 is SGHAT and CDR2 is FQNNGV. DNA for the CDR3: TGTGCCAGCAGCTTCTCCGGACAGGGGGCTCTCTTGAATGAGCAGTTCTTC. Its protein product is CASSFSGQGALLNEQFF. Looking up the rest from reference TRBV11-2 and TRBJ2-1 gives the full variable domain: EAGVAQSPRYKIIEKRQSVAFWCNPISGHATLYWYQQILGQGPKLLIQFQNNGVVDDSQLPKDRFSAERLKGVDSTLKIQPAKLEDSAVYLCASSFSGQGALLNEQFFGPGTRLTVL.

The chain combines TRBV6-5 with TRBJ1-1; no clear D gene. The CDR3 has 14 amino acids. Between the trimmed V and J ends, which lost 2 bases and 3 bases, there was a span of 10 bases. The germline V gene encodes CDR1 MNHEY and CDR2 SVGAGI. The CDR3 is CASSYALWDTEAFF. The CDR3 DNA sequence: TGTGCCAGCAGTTACGCCCTATGGGACACTGAAGCTTTCTTT.

This chain connects TRBV7-9 to TRBJ1-1, with D perhaps matching TRBD1 (6 bases). Germline V gives CDR1 SEHNR, CDR2 FQNEAQ (reference sequence). This CDR3 comprises 13 residues. The V end was cut by 1 base, the J end by 8 bases, with 11 bases between. The CDR3 sequence is CASSLGRTEEAFF. CDR3 bases: TGTGCCAGCAGCTTAGGCAGGACAGAGGAAGCTTTCTTT.

This chain connects TRBV4-2 to TRBJ2-5, with 7 bases identical to TRBD2. Germline loops: CDR1 LGHNA, CDR2 YNFKEQ. The CDR3 covers 15 residues. V lost 5 bases to trimming and J lost 4 bases; unmatched junction nucleotides: 10. CDR3 bases: TGTGCCAGCAGCTTAAGCGGGGTCCCAGGAGAGACCCAGTACTTC. This codes for CASSLSGVPGETQYF.

The chain is built from TRBV6-5 and TRBJ1-5; maybe TRBD1 (5 bases). Deletions cut 7 bases from V and 4 bases from J, with 17 bases between. The CDR3 runs to 15 residues. Germline-derived CDR1 and CDR2 are MNHEY and SVGAGI. The DNA for the CDR3 is TGTGCCAGCATCTACACATGGGGGGTAAATCAGCCCCAGCATTTT. This codes for CASIYTWGVNQPQHF.